This T cell receptor beta chain was identified during a study of blood T cells in healthy people across ages. At the level of the study: T cells yielded about one barcoded beta molecule per two cells through template switching.

Primed by a sample-barcoded 5' primer and a J-beta primer mix, a second PCR proceeded for roughly 6 to 12 cycles. MiXCR, run by TCRdb on the 5' RACE reads, gives a single entry per CDR3 protein. The profile shows 1.4 million to 1.5 million distinct CDR3 sequences, 35% to 45% of them singletons. There were healthy Caucasian individuals from Russia, aged about 6 to 100, serving as donors. PBMCs, at least 7 million per sample, were isolated. Total RNA was isolated from each sample in quantities of at least 5.5 micrograms. The CDR3 contains 17 residues. With V trimmed by 1 base and J by 6 bases, 12 bases remained unmatched. The germline V gene has CDR1 SGHTA and CDR2 FQGTGA.

The source of this sequence is a woman aged 18-35 years in good health. This chain joins TRBV7-3 and TRBJ2-1, with 7 bases fitting TRBD1. What was sequenced was blood. CDR3 sequence: CASSLSTVGGKANEQFF. The CDR3 nucleotides are TGTGCCAGCAGCTTAAGTACGGTAGGGGGCAAGGCCAATGAGCAGTTCTTC.